The 13 T cell receptor beta chains reported below all come from one sample, sequenced in a study of cytomegalovirus exposure and HLA in healthy donors. In the PCR, 60 Vbeta and 13 Jbeta primers were used. TCRdb keeps only in-frame clones here, not all; method: immunoSEQ multiplex PCR. The table has approximately 220,000 clones, about 70% seen once. The sample taken for sequencing was PBMCs. The receptor source for this set is a woman aged 25 to 39 in good health and CMV-seronegative.

This clone was seen a few times. J is TRBJ2-1 and V is TRBV7-9; TRBD2 agrees at 9 bases. This CDR3 is built from 17 residues. V gave up 5 bases and J gave up 8 bases; unmatched junction bases: 16. Per germline, CDR1 SEHNR and CDR2 FQNEAQ (reference sequence). Written as DNA, the CDR3 is TGTGCCAGCAGCCATCCGGGGGCGGGGGGGCCTCTCCATGAGCAGTTCTTC. As protein: CASSHPGAGGPLHEQFF.

A few counts support this clone. The chain is built from TRBV5-1 and TRBJ2-5; tentatively, D is TRBD1 (5 bases). Per the germline V gene, CDR1 is SGHRS and CDR2 is YFSETQ. The CDR3 has 13 residues. Trimming took off 0 bases at V and 5 bases at J, with 8 bases between the two ends. The CDR3 DNA reads TGCGCCAGCAGCTTGGTGGGGCGGGAGACCCAGTACTTC. Its translation: CASSLVGRETQYF.

This clone has only a few counts. V usage is TRBV6-1 and J usage is TRBJ2-2; no reliable D call. The CDR3 length is 14 residues. Germline V gene data show CDR1 as MNHNS and CDR2 as SASEGT. Trimming stripped 5 bases from V and 5 bases from J, with 12 bases between. As DNA, the CDR3 is TGTGCCAGCAGTCCATTAGCAGTTACCGGGGAGCTGTTTTTT. Protein: CASSPLAVTGELFF.

This clone was seen more than once but under ten times. The chain combines TRBV2 with TRBJ1-6, with D possibly TRBD1 on 6 matching bases. Trimming cost V 3 bases and J 6 bases, with 6 bases left between them. The CDR3 has 13 amino acids. The germline V gene has CDR1 SNHLY and CDR2 FYNNEI. This chain's CDR3 is CASSDRGNSPLHF. Here the CDR3 DNA reads TGTGCCAGCAGTGACAGGGGTAATTCACCCCTCCACTTT.

The J gene is TRBJ1-1, the V gene TRBV5-1; a possible D gene is TRBD1 (5 bases). The germline gives CDR1 SGHRS, CDR2 YFSETQ. The CDR3 spans 15 residues. The V end was cut by 0 bases, the J end by 0 bases, with 9 bases between. CDR3 in DNA: TGCGCCAGCAGCTTGGCCGCAGGGTTGAACACTGAAGCTTTCTTT. It is translated as CASSLAAGLNTEAFF.

This chain links TRBV7-9 with TRBJ1-1, with TRBD1 as a possible D gene (5 bases). The V end lost 4 bases, the J end lost 4 bases, and 13 bases lay between the germline ends. This CDR3 has 14 amino acids. Germline assignment: CDR1 SEHNR and CDR2 FQNEAQ (reference sequence). DNA for the CDR3: TGTGCCAGCAGCTCCCGGACAAAGAGCACTGAAGCTTTCTTT. It translates to CASSSRTKSTEAFF.

The CDR3 sequence is CASSFGGGLSYEQYF. CDR3 DNA sequence: TGTGCCAGCAGCTTCGGCGGGGGGCTCTCCTACGAGCAGTACTTC. The rearrangement joins TRBV11-3 to TRBJ2-7, with 8 nucleotides matching TRBD2. Germline V gene lookup returns CDR1 SGHNT and CDR2 YENEEA. This CDR3 comprises 15 residues. Unmatched junction bases numbered 4, after V lost 3 bases and J lost 0 bases.

V is TRBV25-1 and J is TRBJ2-1; weak D call: TRBD1 (6 bases). V was pared by 6 bases and J by 4 bases, with 16 bases between. The germline CDR1 and CDR2 sequences are MGHDK and SYGVNS. CDR3 length: 15 residues. This CDR3 is CASRPDSMIYNEQFF. Written as DNA, the CDR3 is TGTGCCAGCAGACCGGACAGTATGATATACAATGAGCAGTTCTTC.

This clone appeared a few times. This chain joins TRBV7-2 and TRBJ2-5; TRBD2 matches 7 bases. This CDR3 contains 14 residues. The germline V gene has CDR1 SGHTA and CDR2 FQGNSA. V shed 3 bases, J shed 2 bases, and the junction held 3 bases outside the gene matches. The CDR3 spells CASSFRAGQETQYF. The CDR3 DNA reads as TGTGCCAGCAGCTTCAGAGCGGGGCAAGAGACCCAGTACTTC.

This chain connects TRBV11-2 to TRBJ1-4; weak D call: TRBD1 (5 bases). Per the germline V gene, CDR1 is SGHAT and CDR2 is FQNNGV. This CDR3 contains 15 residues. Between the trimmed V and J ends, which lost 1 base and 8 bases, there was a span of 14 bases. CDR3 nucleotide sequence: TGTGCCAGCAGCTTAGGTCGGCAGGGAGGCGAAAAACTGTTTTTT. Protein: CASSLGRQGGEKLFF. The full variable domain, its missing parts supplied by reference TRBV11-2 and TRBJ1-4, is EAGVAQSPRYKIIEKRQSVAFWCNPISGHATLYWYQQILGQGPKLLIQFQNNGVVDDSQLPKDRFSAERLKGVDSTLKIQPAKLEDSAVYLCASSLGRQGGEKLFFGSGTQLSVL.

This clone was seen a handful of times. The rearrangement links TRBV5-1 to TRBJ2-3, with D perhaps matching TRBD1 (6 bases). Germline V gene sequence: CDR1 SGHRS, CDR2 YFSETQ. The CDR3 contains 17 residues. Trimming took off 4 bases at V and 5 bases at J, with 23 bases between the two ends. The CDR3 sequence is CASSTSFGTTGEDTQYF. In nucleotides, the CDR3 is TGCGCCAGCAGCACCTCGTTTGGGACAACGGGTGAAGATACGCAGTATTTT.

The rearrangement links TRBV6-5 to TRBJ1-5; 10 bases line up with TRBD1. Trimming cost V 6 bases and J 6 bases; bases outside gene matches: 8. The CDR3 loop spans 15 amino acids. In germline, CDR1 is MNHEY, CDR2 SVGAGI. The CDR3 DNA reads as TGTGCCAGCAGACGGACAGGGGGTGTCGGTCAGCCCCAGCATTTT. This gives the protein CASRRTGGVGQPQHF.

V is TRBV30 and J is TRBJ2-1; maybe TRBD2 (5 bases). This CDR3 has 13 residues. V lost 5 bases, J lost 0 bases, and 8 bases lay in between. Germline CDR1 and CDR2: GTSNPN and SVGIG (reference sequence). The CDR3, as DNA: TGTGCCTGGTTGAGGGACTCCTACAATGAGCAGTTCTTC. The encoded protein is CAWLRDSYNEQFF. Using reference TRBV30 and TRBJ2-1 for the parts outside the CDR3, the full variable domain is SQTIHQWPATLVQPVGSPLSLECTVEGTSNPNLYWYRQAAGRGLQLLFYSVGIGQISSEVPQNLSASRPQDRQFILSSKKLLLSDSGFYLCAWLRDSYNEQFFGPGTRLTVL.